This TCR beta chain was captured by sequencing in a study of blood T cells in healthy people across ages. Regarding the study as a whole: In the absence of known donor CMV status, changes in expanded clonotypes were possibly confounded. Researchers deemed the diversity estimates from one million T cells underestimates.

The CDR3 length is 14 residues. CDR1 and CDR2 (germline): SGHRS, YFSETQ. Samples each had at least 5.5 micrograms of total RNA extracted. Worth noting for this clonotype: What it recognizes is unknown. One end of the junction varies from germline; a read error may be responsible.

A sample-barcoded 5' primer and a J-beta primer mix were used in a second PCR of roughly 7 to 12 cycles. Every cDNA molecule bore a tag from a template-switch adaptor containing 12 random nucleotides. Using its own MiXCR run on the 5' RACE reads, TCRdb lists one record per CDR3 protein. The table records 1,500,000 or so distinct CDR3 sequences, 59% of them present only once. The clonotype was recovered from a man younger than 30 in good health. The chain carries TRBV5-1 and TRBJ2-5, with a possible D match to TRBD2 (5 bases). Sequencing was done on a sample of blood. CDR3 amino acids: CASSVTKTPYEQHF. The CDR3 coding sequence is TGCGCCAGCAGCGTGACTAAGACCCCCTACGAGCAGCACTTC.